The 10 T cell receptor beta chains presented below share a single source sample, sequenced in a study of siplizumab effects on memory and regulatory T cells. This table comes from immunoSEQ multiplex PCR, and its TCRdb copy is limited to in-frame clones, with some not included. The sample holds 99,000 or so clones, about 92% seen once. Sequenced: CD4+ T cells sorted from blood. These receptors all come from a human donor in good health.

V gene TRBV6-5 combines with J gene TRBJ2-3; 11 positions match TRBD1. CDR1 is MNHEY and CDR2 is SVGAGI in the germline V gene. V shed 0 bases, J shed 12 bases, and the junction held 5 bases outside the gene matches. This CDR3 has 14 amino acids. CDR3 DNA sequence: TGTGCCAGCAGTTACTCCCGAGGACAGGGGGCCCAGTATTTT. This gives the protein CASSYSRGQGAQYF.

The CDR3 here is CASSLGSLQGKTQYF. DNA of the CDR3: TGTGCCAGCAGCTTGGGTTCCCTTCAGGGCAAGACCCAGTACTTC. The gene calls are TRBV5-6 and TRBJ2-5; weak D call: TRBD1 (5 bases). This CDR3 has 15 amino acids. Trimming pared 0 bases from V and 6 bases from J, leaving 15 bases between. CDR1 is SGHDT, CDR2 YYEEEE, per germline. Together with reference TRBV5-6 and TRBJ2-5, the CDR3 gives the full variable domain: DAGVTQSPTHLIKTRGQQVTLRCSPKSGHDTVSWYQQALGQGPQFIFQYYEEEERQRGNFPDRFSGHQFPNYSSELNVNALLLGDSALYLCASSLGSLQGKTQYFGPGTRLLVL.

In nucleotides, the CDR3 is TGCAGCGTTCGCCTTATTCCAGATACGCAGTATTTT. Translated, it gives CSVRLIPDTQYF. The chain recombines TRBV29-1 with TRBJ2-3; D remains unclear. Trimming took off 5 bases at V and 4 bases at J, with 10 bases between the two ends. Germline assignment: CDR1 SQVTM and CDR2 ANQGSEA. This CDR3 has 12 amino acids.

The chain has TRBV30 and TRBJ2-7; 16 positions agree with TRBD2. CDR1 is GTSNPN, CDR2 SVGIG, per germline (reference sequence). The CDR3 spans 15 residues. After removal of 8 bases from V and 2 bases from J, the junction contained 6 bases not matched to a gene. The CDR3 is CAHSGTSGGAYEQYF. The DNA for the CDR3 is TGTGCCCACTCCGGGACTAGCGGGGGGGCCTACGAGCAGTACTTC.

Details on this clone: At one boundary the junction diverges from the germline segment, which might be a read error. The chain employs TRBV7-7 and TRBJ1-3; D may be TRBD1 (6 bases). The germline gives CDR1 SSHAT, CDR2 FNYEAQ (reference sequence). The CDR3 loop spans 13 amino acids. The CDR3 region is CASSLGAGNTIYF. For the CDR3, the DNA is TGTGCTAGCAGCTTGGGGGCAGGAAACACCATATATTTT.

The chain links TRBV14 to TRBJ1-2; unclear D gene. Germline values: CDR1 SGHDN, CDR2 FVKESK. The CDR3 is 14 amino acids. The germline V and J ends were trimmed by 0 bases and 6 bases, with 11 bases remaining between them. The CDR3, as DNA: TGTGCCAGCAGCCAAGACCCTTCTCCCGATGGCTACACCTTC. Amino acid sequence: CASSQDPSPDGYTF.

The J gene is TRBJ2-1, the V gene TRBV5-1, with TRBD2 matching over 12 bases. The V and J ends lost 1 base and 5 bases, in that order; junction bases with no gene match: 7. The CDR3 spans 17 residues. CDR1 and CDR2 from the germline V gene are SGHRS and YFSETQ. This chain's CDR3 is CASSLNSPSGGDNEQFF. Written as DNA, the CDR3 is TGCGCCAGCAGCTTGAATAGTCCTAGCGGGGGGGACAATGAGCAGTTCTTC. Complete variable domain (other parts from reference TRBV5-1 and TRBJ2-1): KAGVTQTPRYLIKTRGQQVTLSCSPISGHRSVSWYQQTPGQGLQFLFEYFSETQRNKGNFPGRFSGRQFSNSRSEMNVSTLELGDSALYLCASSLNSPSGGDNEQFFGPGTRLTVL.

This sequence joins TRBV9 and TRBJ1-1; 8 nucleotides agree with TRBD1. J lost 5 bases, V lost 0 bases, and 12 bases had no gene match. CDR3 size: 17 residues. CDR1 is SGDLS, CDR2 YYNGEE, per germline. In DNA form, the CDR3 reads TGTGCCAGCAGCGTAGAAGACAGGGGCGGGGGAAGAACTGAAGCTTTCTTT. This sequence encodes CASSVEDRGGGRTEAFF.

The chain is built from TRBV2 and TRBJ1-2, with TRBD1 matching 7 bases. V trimming: 4 bases; J trimming: 1 base; junction bases outside the gene matches: 6. The CDR3 is 15 amino acids. Germline CDR1 and CDR2: SNHLY and FYNNEI. The CDR3 coding sequence is TGTGCCAGCAGTGGGACAGGACTATTTAACTATGGCTACACCTTC. Translated, it gives CASSGTGLFNYGYTF. Using reference TRBV2 and TRBJ1-2 for the parts outside the CDR3, the full variable domain is EPEVTQTPSHQVTQMGQEVILRCVPISNHLYFYWYRQILGQKVEFLVSFYNNEISEKSEIFDDQFSVERPDGSNFTLKIRSTKLEDSAMYFCASSGTGLFNYGYTFGSGTRLTVV.

This sequence joins TRBV25-1 and TRBJ2-3; 8 bases map to TRBD2. J lost 9 bases, V lost 2 bases, and 19 bases had no gene match. The CDR3 spans 18 residues. Germline V gene sequence: CDR1 MGHDK, CDR2 SYGVNS. CDR3 coding DNA: TGTGCCAGCAGTGAACGAATACGGGTGGCGGGAGGCCCCCGCACGCAGTATTTT. Translating gives CASSERIRVAGGPRTQYF.